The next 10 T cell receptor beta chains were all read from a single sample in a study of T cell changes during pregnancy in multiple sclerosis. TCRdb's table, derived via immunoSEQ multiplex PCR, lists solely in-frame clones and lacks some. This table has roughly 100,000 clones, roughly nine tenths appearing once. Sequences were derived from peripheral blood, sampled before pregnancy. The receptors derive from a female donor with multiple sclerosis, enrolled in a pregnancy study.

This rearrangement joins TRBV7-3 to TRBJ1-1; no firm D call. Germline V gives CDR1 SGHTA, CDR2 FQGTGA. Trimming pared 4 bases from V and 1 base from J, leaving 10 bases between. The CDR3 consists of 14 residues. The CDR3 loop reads CASSSVPGNTEAFF. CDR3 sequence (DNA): TGTGCCAGCAGCTCAGTTCCGGGGAACACTGAAGCTTTCTTT.

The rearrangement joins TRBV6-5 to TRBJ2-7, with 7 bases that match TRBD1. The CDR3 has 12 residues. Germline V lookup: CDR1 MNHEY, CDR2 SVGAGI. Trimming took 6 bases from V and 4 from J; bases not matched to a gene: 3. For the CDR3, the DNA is TGTGCCAGCAGCGAGACAGGGTACGAGCAGTACTTC. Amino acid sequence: CASSETGYEQYF.

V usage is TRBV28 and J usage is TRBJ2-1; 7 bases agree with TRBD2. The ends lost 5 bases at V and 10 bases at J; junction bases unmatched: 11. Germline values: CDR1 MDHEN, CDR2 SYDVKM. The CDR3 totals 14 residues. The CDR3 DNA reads TGTGCCAGCAGTCCGCTCTCTTCTAGCGGAGAGCAGTTCTTC. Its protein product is CASSPLSSSGEQFF.

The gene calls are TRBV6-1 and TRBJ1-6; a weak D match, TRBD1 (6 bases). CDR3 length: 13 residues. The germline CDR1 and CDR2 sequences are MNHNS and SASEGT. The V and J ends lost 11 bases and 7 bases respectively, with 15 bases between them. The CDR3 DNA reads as TGTGCCGGTTTCGGGGGGCTAAATTCACCCCTCCACTTT. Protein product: CAGFGGLNSPLHF.

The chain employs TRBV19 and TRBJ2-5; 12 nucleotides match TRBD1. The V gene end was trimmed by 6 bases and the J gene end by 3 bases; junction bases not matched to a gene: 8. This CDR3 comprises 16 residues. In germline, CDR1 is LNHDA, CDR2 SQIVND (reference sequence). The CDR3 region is CASSKGTGGWKETQYF. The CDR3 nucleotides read TGTGCCAGTAGCAAAGGGACAGGGGGCTGGAAAGAGACCCAGTACTTC.

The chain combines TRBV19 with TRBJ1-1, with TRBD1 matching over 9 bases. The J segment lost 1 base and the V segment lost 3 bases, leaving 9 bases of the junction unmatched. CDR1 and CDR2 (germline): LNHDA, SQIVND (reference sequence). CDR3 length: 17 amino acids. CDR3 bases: TGTGCCAGTAGTATCCCGGGACAGGGTTCCGGGAACACTGAAGCTTTCTTT. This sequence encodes CASSIPGQGSGNTEAFF.

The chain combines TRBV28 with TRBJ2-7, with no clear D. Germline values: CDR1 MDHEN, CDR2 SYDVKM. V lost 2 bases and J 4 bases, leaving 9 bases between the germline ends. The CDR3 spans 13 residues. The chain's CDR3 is CASSLGPIYEQYF. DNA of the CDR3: TGTGCCAGCAGTTTAGGCCCGATTTACGAGCAGTACTTC.

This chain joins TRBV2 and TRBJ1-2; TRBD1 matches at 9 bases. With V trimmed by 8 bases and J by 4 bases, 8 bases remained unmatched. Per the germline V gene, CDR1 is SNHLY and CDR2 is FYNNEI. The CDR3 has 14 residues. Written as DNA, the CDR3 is TGTGCCAGCGGTGGACAGGGGTTTAGCTATGGCTACACCTTC. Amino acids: CASGGQGFSYGYTF.

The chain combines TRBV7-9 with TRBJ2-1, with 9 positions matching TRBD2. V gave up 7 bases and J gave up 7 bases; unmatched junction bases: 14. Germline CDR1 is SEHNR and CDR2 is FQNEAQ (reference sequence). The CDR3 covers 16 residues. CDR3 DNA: TGTGCCAGCAACATCCCCGTAGCGGGAGAGGGGAATGAGCAGTTCTTC. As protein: CASNIPVAGEGNEQFF. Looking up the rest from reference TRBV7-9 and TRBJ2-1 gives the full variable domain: DTGVSQNPRHKITKRGQNVTFRCDPISEHNRLYWYRQTLGQGPEFLTYFQNEAQLEKSRLLSDRFSAERPKGSFSTLEIQRTEQGDSAMYLCASNIPVAGEGNEQFFGPGTRLTVL.

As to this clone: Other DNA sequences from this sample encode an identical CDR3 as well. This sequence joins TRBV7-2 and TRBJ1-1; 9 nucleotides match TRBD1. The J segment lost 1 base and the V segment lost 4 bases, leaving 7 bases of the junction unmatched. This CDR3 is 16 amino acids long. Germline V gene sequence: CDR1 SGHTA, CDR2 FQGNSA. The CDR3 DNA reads TGTGCCAGCAGCTCGCGGACAGGGGCTGCGAACACTGAAGCTTTCTTT. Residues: CASSSRTGAANTEAFF. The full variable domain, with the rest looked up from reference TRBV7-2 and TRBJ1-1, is GAGVSQSPSNKVTEKGKDVELRCDPISGHTALYWYRQSLGQGLEFLIYFQGNSAPDKSGLPSDRFSAERTGGSVSTLTIQRTQQEDSAVYLCASSSRTGAANTEAFFGQGTRLTVV.